Below are 28 T cell receptor beta chains sequenced from a single sample in a study of Graves' ophthalmopathy and Graves' hyperthyroidism (dated by TCRdb to the late 2010s). Instrument used: Illumina HiSeq 2000. For repertoire sequencing, TCR beta CDR3 regions were amplified from RNA transcripts. A first-round RT-PCR used HTBI primers with the Qiagen OneStep RT-PCR kit, followed by a second-round multiplex PCR, size selection and purification. TCRdb applied fastp at Q25 and MiXCR to the public reads, then kept only in-frame beta chains. One record per CDR3 amino acid sequence lists the most common genes and DNA. The sample profile shows roughly 500,000 distinct CDR3 sequences; about an eighth of them were found once. More than 8.5% of the sample is in the top ten clones. The source material was blood. The source of these receptors is a woman aged 25 to 39 with Graves' ophthalmopathy. Donor details come from another sample of the same person, matched by shared clones.

On this clonotype: One base away lies a much larger clone, so this may be a sequencing read error. The CDR3 ends on some other residue instead of the conserved phenylalanine or tryptophan, so this is likely a read error. The DNA is omitted, as the CDR3 cannot be located on it reliably, and the CDR3 follows TCRdb's listing. V usage is TRBV11-3 and J usage is TRBJ1-2; TRBD1, the table's D call, lacks a check against the DNA. Termini included, the CDR3 measures 11 amino acids. Germline V gives CDR1 SGHNT, CDR2 YENEEA. CDR3 loop: CASSFPGQHAS.

Many counts were recorded for this clonotype. This chain joins TRBV12-3 or TRBV12-4 and TRBJ1-1, with D perhaps TRBD1 (6 bases). There are 16 residues in the CDR3. V shed 5 bases and J shed 3 bases, with 19 bases lying between them. CDR3 bases: TGTGCCAGCAGTCGCAGTGTGTGGGGGCCCGACACTGAAGCTTTCTTT. Amino acids: CASSRSVWGPDTEAFF.

This clonotype was picked up many times. CDR3 nucleotides: TGTGCCAGCAGCCCCAACTCCGTTTCCTATGGCTACACCTTC. This codes for CASSPNSVSYGYTF. V gene TRBV7-6 combines with J gene TRBJ1-2; D call uncertain. CDR3 length: 14 residues. Trimming cost V 5 bases and J 4 bases, with 14 bases left between them. CDR1 SGHVS and CDR2 FNYEAQ come from the germline V gene.

On this clonotype: At one boundary the junction diverges from the germline segment, which might be a read error. This rearrangement joins TRBV5-1 to TRBJ2-5, with 7 bases aligning to TRBD2. CDR3 length: 13 residues. The V gene's germline CDR1 is SGHRS and CDR2 YFSETQ. CDR3 protein: CASSGGLPESQYF. Written as DNA, the CDR3 is TGCGCCAGCAGCGGGGGACTACCAGAGTCCCAGTACTTC.

The rearrangement links TRBV12-3 or TRBV12-4 to TRBJ1-1; the D gene is possibly TRBD1 (5 bases). The CDR3 contains 15 residues. V was pared by 4 bases and J by 0 bases, with 12 bases between. For the CDR3, the DNA is TGTGCCAGCAGTTCCAGGGAGGACATGAACACTGAAGCTTTCTTT. Protein: CASSSREDMNTEAFF.

J is TRBJ2-7 and V is TRBV5-4; 7 nucleotides line up with TRBD1. Per germline, CDR1 SGHNT and CDR2 YYREEE (reference sequence). The CDR3 consists of 16 residues. Germline trimming cut 3 bases from V and 7 bases from J; bases unmatched to any gene: 16. The CDR3 loop is CASSSRKQGSSDEQYF. The CDR3 DNA reads TGTGCCAGCAGCTCTAGAAAACAGGGGTCCTCTGATGAGCAGTACTTC.

This clonotype was seen at least ten times. The CDR3 spells CASSDDVDRGNYGYTF. The CDR3 coding sequence is TGTGCCAGCAGCGACGACGTGGACAGGGGTAACTATGGCTACACCTTC. The chain employs TRBV9 and TRBJ1-2, with 9 bases that match TRBD1. The V and J ends lost 3 bases and 1 base, in that order; junction bases with no gene match: 7. The CDR3 sequence is 16 residues long. CDR1 SGDLS and CDR2 YYNGEE come from the germline V gene.

This clonotype was counted many times. The genes are TRBV28 and TRBJ2-7, with 10 positions matching TRBD1. The CDR3 is 13 amino acids. Unmatched junction bases numbered 6, after V lost 6 bases and J lost 7 bases. The V gene's germline CDR1 is MDHEN and CDR2 SYDVKM. CDR3 nucleotides: TGTGCCAGCAGGTCCGGGACAGGGGATGAGCAGTACTTC. Translation gives CASRSGTGDEQYF.

Many counts were recorded for this clonotype. The J gene is TRBJ2-4, the V gene TRBV19; tentative D call: TRBD2 (6 bases). Germline V lookup: CDR1 LNHDA, CDR2 SQIVND (reference sequence). Trimming shortened V by 3 bases and J by 1 base, and 10 bases separated the two germline ends. The length of the CDR3 is 15 residues. In DNA, the CDR3 is TGTGCCAGTAGTATCGGCGGGGTGGCCAAAAACATTCAGTACTTC. It encodes CASSIGGVAKNIQYF.

The chain combines TRBV6-5 with TRBJ2-7, with D tentatively TRBD2 (6 bases). The CDR3 has 16 amino acids. V was pared by 4 bases and J by 2 bases, with 18 bases between. CDR1 is MNHEY, CDR2 SVGAGI, per germline. CDR3 sequence reads: CASSSIWGELAYEQYF. The CDR3 nucleotides are TGTGCCAGCAGTTCCATTTGGGGGGAACTCGCCTACGAGCAGTACTTC.

This clonotype occurred many times. The V and J genes are TRBV12-3 or TRBV12-4 and TRBJ2-5; D is uncertain. CDR3 length equals 13 residues. Trimming removed 0 bases from V and 3 bases from J, with 5 bases in between. CDR3 coding DNA: TGTGCCAGCAGTTTAGCGGTGGAAGAGACCCAGTACTTC. Amino acid sequence: CASSLAVEETQYF.

The chain combines TRBV5-6 with TRBJ2-3, with TRBD1 matching 10 bases. This CDR3 is 15 amino acids long. Trimming took 4 bases from V and 3 from J; bases not matched to a gene: 5. CDR1 is SGHDT and CDR2 is YYEEEE in the germline V gene. CDR3 sequence (DNA): TGTGCCAGCAGCCGGGACAGGGGAGGTACAGATACGCAGTATTTT. Its protein product is CASSRDRGGTDTQYF.

This clonotype was picked up a small number of times. The rearrangement uses TRBV9 and TRBJ1-2; no clear D gene. Germline V CDR1 and CDR2: SGDLS, YYNGEE. V was pared by 4 bases and J by 5 bases, with 18 bases between. This CDR3 contains 15 residues. CDR3 DNA: TGTGCCAGCAGCTCCCCCGACGAGGGAGGATATGGCTACACCTTC. This codes for CASSSPDEGGYGYTF.

This clonotype was counted many times. The chain links TRBV6-1 to TRBJ1-1, with D perhaps matching TRBD1 (6 bases). This CDR3 is built from 14 residues. Germline V gene lookup returns CDR1 MNHNS and CDR2 SASEGT. V shed 7 bases and J shed 5 bases, with 17 bases lying between them. As DNA, the CDR3 is TGTGCCAGCACTACAGGGACCATACGTACTGAAGCTTTCTTT. Its protein is CASTTGTIRTEAFF.

This clonotype has at least ten counts. The chain carries TRBV4-2 and TRBJ2-3; TRBD2 matches 10 bases. Germline V lookup: CDR1 LGHNA, CDR2 YNFKEQ. The CDR3 covers 17 residues. V shed 0 bases and J 3 bases; nucleotides not matched to a gene: 6. Written as DNA, the CDR3 is TGTGCCAGCAGCCAAGATCTTAGCGGGAGGAATACAGATACGCAGTATTTT. Translating it yields CASSQDLSGRNTDTQYF.

The chain combines TRBV5-1 with TRBJ1-1, with no clear D. CDR1 and CDR2 from the germline V gene are SGHRS and YFSETQ. This CDR3 is 14 amino acids long. V was cut by 2 bases and J by 3 bases, with 11 bases left in between. The CDR3 here is CASSFGVWDTEAFF. The CDR3 DNA reads TGCGCCAGCAGCTTCGGTGTTTGGGACACTGAAGCTTTCTTT.

This clonotype was recorded at least ten times. This chain joins TRBV19 and TRBJ2-7, with unresolved D. The V end lost 8 bases, the J end lost 6 bases, and 14 bases lay between the germline ends. This CDR3 has 12 amino acids. Germline V gene lookup returns CDR1 LNHDA and CDR2 SQIVND (reference sequence). This CDR3 reads CASQPISGEQYF. The DNA of the CDR3 is TGTGCCAGTCAACCCATTTCTGGCGAGCAGTACTTC.

This clonotype was counted only a few times. This rearrangement joins TRBV7-9 to TRBJ2-7; D is unclear. The CDR3 consists of 11 residues. From germline, CDR1 is SEHNR and CDR2 FQNEAQ (reference sequence). With 5 bases removed from V and 12 bases from J, the gap between germline ends came to 14 bases. Here the CDR3 DNA reads TGTGCCAGCAGCCCGGGTACCGAACGGTACTTC. As protein: CASSPGTERYF. Filled out from reference TRBV7-9 and TRBJ2-7, the complete variable domain reads DTGVSQNPRHKITKRGQNVTFRCDPISEHNRLYWYRQTLGQGPEFLTYFQNEAQLEKSRLLSDRFSAERPKGSFSTLEIQRTEQGDSAMYLCASSPGTERYFGPGTRLTVT.

This clonotype has ten or more counts. The J gene is TRBJ2-7, the V gene TRBV28; 11 nucleotides match TRBD1. Germline CDR1 and CDR2: MDHEN and SYDVKM. The CDR3 sequence is 14 residues long. The trim removed 11 bases at V and 4 bases at J, leaving 10 bases unmatched. CDR3 nucleotides: TGTGCCGGAAGGACAGGGGGCGCGATTTACGAGCAGTACTTC. Amino acid sequence: CAGRTGGAIYEQYF.

The sample holds many counts of this clonotype. The chain is built from TRBV11-3 and TRBJ1-1; D not resolved. Germline V gives CDR1 SGHNT, CDR2 YENEEA. V was shortened by 1 base and J by 11 bases, with 11 bases between the two germline ends. The CDR3 sequence is 12 residues long. The CDR3 sequence: CASSLGWGDAFF. As DNA, the CDR3 is TGTGCCAGCAGCTTAGGATGGGGTGACGCTTTCTTT.

This clonotype showed up just a few times. The chain combines TRBV19 with TRBJ2-7, with 7 bases matching TRBD1. Per the germline V gene, CDR1 is LNHDA and CDR2 is SQIVND (reference sequence). With V trimmed by 3 bases and J by 2 bases, 7 bases remained unmatched. The CDR3 is 15 residues long. DNA for the CDR3: TGTGCCAGTAGTATGGGACAGAGCCGGGCCTACGAGCAGTACTTC. It codes for CASSMGQSRAYEQYF.

J is TRBJ2-5 and V is TRBV5-1; 8 nucleotides align to TRBD2. In germline, CDR1 is SGHRS, CDR2 YFSETQ. The CDR3 runs to 15 residues. V was pared by 0 bases and J by 3 bases, with 4 bases of the junction left unmatched. For the CDR3, the DNA is TGCGCCAGCAGCTTGGATGGTAGCGGGGAAGAGACCCAGTACTTC. Its protein is CASSLDGSGEETQYF.

This clonotype was seen at least ten times. This chain joins TRBV27 and TRBJ1-5, with TRBD1 matching 8 bases. Germline CDR1 reads MNHEY; CDR2 reads SMNVEV (reference sequence). The CDR3 covers 14 residues. The ends lost 4 bases at V and 9 bases at J; junction bases unmatched: 8. CDR3: CASSYSGGMRPQHF. The CDR3 DNA reads as TGTGCCAGCAGTTACTCAGGGGGCATGCGGCCCCAGCATTTT.

This clonotype was observed many times. The chain combines TRBV6-5 with TRBJ2-5, with 10 bases aligning to TRBD1. The CDR3 covers 15 residues. The J segment lost 5 bases and the V segment lost 8 bases, leaving 11 bases of the junction unmatched. The germline V gene has CDR1 MNHEY and CDR2 SVGAGI. The CDR3 is CASLEPGQGLETQYF. CDR3 DNA sequence: TGTGCCAGCTTAGAGCCGGGACAGGGGCTGGAGACCCAGTACTTC.

This clonotype was found many times. This rearrangement joins TRBV25-1 to TRBJ2-5; 7 positions agree with TRBD1. This CDR3 region has 15 residues. The trim removed 5 bases at V and 3 bases at J, leaving 9 bases unmatched. CDR1 and CDR2 (germline): MGHDK, SYGVNS. CDR3 sequence (DNA): TGTGCCAGCAGTAAATGGGGACAGCCCGAAGAGACCCAGTACTTC. It codes for CASSKWGQPEETQYF. Using reference TRBV25-1 and TRBJ2-5 for the parts outside the CDR3, the full variable domain is EADIYQTPRYLVIGTGKKITLECSQTMGHDKMYWYQQDPGMELHLIHYSYGVNSTEKGDLSSESTVSRIRTEHFPLTLESARPSHTSQYLCASSKWGQPEETQYFGPGTRLLVL.

This clonotype was seen repeatedly, ten times or more. The chain couples TRBV20-1 to TRBJ2-5; 7 bases match TRBD1. The CDR3 is 16 amino acids. Per germline, CDR1 DFQATT and CDR2 SNEGSKA (reference sequence). V trimming: 6 bases; J trimming: 3 bases; junction bases outside the gene matches: 16. The CDR3 DNA is TGCAGTGCAGAAGAGGGGACCGGGACAGCGAAAGAGACCCAGTACTTC. Translation: CSAEEGTGTAKETQYF.

The chain uses TRBV15 and TRBJ2-5; D perhaps matches TRBD1 (6 bases). Trimming took 2 bases from V and 5 from J, leaving 12 bases between them. The CDR3 has 14 residues. Germline V gene sequence: CDR1 LNHNV, CDR2 YYDKDF (reference sequence). The CDR3 reads CATSRPQGRETQYF. The CDR3, as DNA: TGTGCCACCAGCAGACCACAGGGTCGGGAGACCCAGTACTTC.

This clonotype has only a few counts. V usage is TRBV19 and J usage is TRBJ2-2; perhaps TRBD1 as D (6 bases). V was shortened by 5 bases and J by 3 bases, with 16 bases between the two germline ends. The CDR3 is 16 amino acids. Germline values: CDR1 LNHDA, CDR2 SQIVND (reference sequence). The CDR3 region has the DNA TGTGCCAGTAGTCTCTCACAGGGATTTGACACCGGGGAGCTGTTTTTT. It encodes CASSLSQGFDTGELFF.